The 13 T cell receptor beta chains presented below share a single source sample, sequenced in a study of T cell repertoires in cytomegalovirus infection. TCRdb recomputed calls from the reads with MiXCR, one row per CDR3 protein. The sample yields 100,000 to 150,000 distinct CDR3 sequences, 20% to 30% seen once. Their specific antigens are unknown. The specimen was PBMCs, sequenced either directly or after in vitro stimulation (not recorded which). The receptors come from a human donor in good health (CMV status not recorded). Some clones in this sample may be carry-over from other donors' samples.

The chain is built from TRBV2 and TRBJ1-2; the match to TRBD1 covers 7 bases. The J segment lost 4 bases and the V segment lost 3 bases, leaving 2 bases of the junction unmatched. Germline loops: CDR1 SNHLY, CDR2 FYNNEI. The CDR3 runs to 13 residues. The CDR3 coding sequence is TGTGCCAGCAGTGACAGGGGGACCTATGGCTACACCTTC. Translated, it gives CASSDRGTYGYTF.

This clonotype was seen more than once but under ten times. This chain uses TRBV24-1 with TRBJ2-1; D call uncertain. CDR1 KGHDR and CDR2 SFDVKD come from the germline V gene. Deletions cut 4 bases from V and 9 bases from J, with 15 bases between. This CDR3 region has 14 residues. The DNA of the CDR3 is TGTGCCACCAGTGACCTTCTTACCCCAGGTGAGCAGTTCTTC. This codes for CATSDLLTPGEQFF.

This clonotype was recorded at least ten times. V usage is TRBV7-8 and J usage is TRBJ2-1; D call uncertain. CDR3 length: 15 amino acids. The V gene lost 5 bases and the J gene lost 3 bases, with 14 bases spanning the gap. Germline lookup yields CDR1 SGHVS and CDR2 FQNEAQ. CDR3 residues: CASSPRRTLYNEQFF. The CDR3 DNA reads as TGTGCCAGCAGCCCCCGACGGACCCTCTACAATGAGCAGTTCTTC.

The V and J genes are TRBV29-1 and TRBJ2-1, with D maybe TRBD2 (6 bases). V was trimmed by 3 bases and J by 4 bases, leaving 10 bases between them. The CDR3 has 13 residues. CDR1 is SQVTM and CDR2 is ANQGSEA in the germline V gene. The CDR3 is CSVDGGLYNEQFF. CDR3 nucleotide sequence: TGCAGCGTTGATGGGGGACTGTACAATGAGCAGTTCTTC.

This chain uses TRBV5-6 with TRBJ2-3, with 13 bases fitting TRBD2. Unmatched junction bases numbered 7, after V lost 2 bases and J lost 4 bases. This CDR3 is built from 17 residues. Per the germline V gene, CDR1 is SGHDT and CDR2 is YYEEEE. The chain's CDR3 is CASSFRTSGSGSDTQYF. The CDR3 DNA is TGTGCCAGCAGCTTCCGGACTAGCGGGAGCGGCTCAGATACGCAGTATTTT.

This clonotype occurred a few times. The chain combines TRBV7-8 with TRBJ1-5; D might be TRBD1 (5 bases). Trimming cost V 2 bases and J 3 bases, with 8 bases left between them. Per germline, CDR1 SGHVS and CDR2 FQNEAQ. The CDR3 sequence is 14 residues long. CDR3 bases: TGTGCCAGCAGCTTACCAGGGTCCAATCAGCCCCAGCATTTT. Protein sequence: CASSLPGSNQPQHF.

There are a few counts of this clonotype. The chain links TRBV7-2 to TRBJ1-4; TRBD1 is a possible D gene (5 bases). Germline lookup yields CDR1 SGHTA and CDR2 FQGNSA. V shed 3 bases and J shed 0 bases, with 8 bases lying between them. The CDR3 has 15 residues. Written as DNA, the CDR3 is TGTGCCAGCAGCTTGACAGTCGCAACTAATGAAAAACTGTTTTTT. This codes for CASSLTVATNEKLFF. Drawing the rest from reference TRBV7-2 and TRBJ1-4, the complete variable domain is GAGVSQSPSNKVTEKGKDVELRCDPISGHTALYWYRQSLGQGLEFLIYFQGNSAPDKSGLPSDRFSAERTGGSVSTLTIQRTQQEDSAVYLCASSLTVATNEKLFFGSGTQLSVL.

In DNA form, the CDR3 reads TGTGCCAGCAGCGTAGTGGGATCCGGGGAGCTGTTTTTT. As protein: CASSVVGSGELFF. The V and J genes are TRBV9 and TRBJ2-2; no firm D call. Germline V gene data show CDR1 as SGDLS and CDR2 as YYNGEE. The ends were cut back, 0 bases at V and 6 bases at J, with 6 bases in the middle. This CDR3 contains 13 residues. Using reference TRBV9 and TRBJ2-2 for the parts outside the CDR3, the full variable domain is DSGVTQTPKHLITATGQRVTLRCSPRSGDLSVYWYQQSLDQGLQFLIQYYNGEERAKGNILERFSAQQFPDLHSELNLSSLELGDSALYFCASSVVGSGELFFGEGSRLTVL.

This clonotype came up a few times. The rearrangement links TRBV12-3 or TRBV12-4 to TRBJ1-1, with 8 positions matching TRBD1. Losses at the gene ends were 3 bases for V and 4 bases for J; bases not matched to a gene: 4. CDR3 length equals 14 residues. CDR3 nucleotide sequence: TGTGCCAGCAGTTTTACAGGGGGAGGCACTGAAGCTTTCTTT. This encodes CASSFTGGGTEAFF.

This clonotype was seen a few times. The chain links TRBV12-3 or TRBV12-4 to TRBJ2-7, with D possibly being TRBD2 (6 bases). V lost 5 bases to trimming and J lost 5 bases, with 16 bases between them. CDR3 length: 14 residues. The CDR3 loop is CASSPTGGANEQYV. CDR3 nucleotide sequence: TGTGCCAGCAGTCCCACCGGAGGGGCCAACGAGCAGTACGTC.

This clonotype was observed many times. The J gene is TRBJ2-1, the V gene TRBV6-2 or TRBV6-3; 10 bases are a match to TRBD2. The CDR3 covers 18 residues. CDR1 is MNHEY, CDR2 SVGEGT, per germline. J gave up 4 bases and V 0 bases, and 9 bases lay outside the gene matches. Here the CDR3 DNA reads TGTGCCAGCAGTTACTCCGTGGCTAGCGGGAGTCGGTACAATGAGCAGTTCTTC. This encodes CASSYSVASGSRYNEQFF.

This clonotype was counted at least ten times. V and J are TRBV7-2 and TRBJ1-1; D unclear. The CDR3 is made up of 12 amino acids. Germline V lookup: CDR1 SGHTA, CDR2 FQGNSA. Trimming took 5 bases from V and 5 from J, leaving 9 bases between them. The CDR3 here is CASSQDGTEAFF. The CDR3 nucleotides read TGTGCCAGCAGCCAGGACGGGACTGAAGCTTTCTTT. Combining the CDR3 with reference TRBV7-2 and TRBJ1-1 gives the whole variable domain GAGVSQSPSNKVTEKGKDVELRCDPISGHTALYWYRQSLGQGLEFLIYFQGNSAPDKSGLPSDRFSAERTGGSVSTLTIQRTQQEDSAVYLCASSQDGTEAFFGQGTRLTVV.

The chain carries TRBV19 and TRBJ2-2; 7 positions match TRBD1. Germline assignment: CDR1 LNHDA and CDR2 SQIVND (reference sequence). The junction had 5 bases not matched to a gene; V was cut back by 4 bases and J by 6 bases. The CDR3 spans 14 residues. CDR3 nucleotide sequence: TGTGCCAGTAGTAAGGGACAGACGGCCGGGGAGCTGTTTTTT. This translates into CASSKGQTAGELFF.